A selection of T cell receptor beta chains follows, all from one sample in a study of blood T cell repertoires in COVID-19. TCRdb keeps only in-frame clones here, not all; method: immunoSEQ multiplex PCR. Here the sample spans 300,000 or so clones, about 90% being singletons. Material: PBMCs or T cells enriched from blood (not recorded which). Receptors originate from a woman aged 30 to 39 who had recovered from COVID-19. Each CDR3 is given with its conserved first and last residue. D genes are given only for firm matches. The size of a clone is reported for some rows only, either as once, few or many, or as a class for expanded clones.

j_call: TRBJ1-4; clone_size: NA; d_call: TRBD1; v_call: TRBV2; cdr3_aa: CASSVGTGSLKLFF; cdr3_nt: TGTGCCAGCAGTGTCGGGACAGGGTCCTTAAAACTGTTTTTT
j_call: TRBJ2-1; clone_size: NA; d_call: NA; v_call: TRBV5-4; cdr3_aa: CASSPQAREVWNEQFF; cdr3_nt: TGTGCCAGCAGCCCCCAGGCCAGGGAAGTTTGGAATGAGCAGTTCTTC
j_call: TRBJ1-2; clone_size: NA; d_call: TRBD1; v_call: TRBV30; cdr3_aa: CAWGEQGRNMGYTF; cdr3_nt: TGTGCCTGGGGGGAACAGGGGCGGAATATGGGCTACACCTTC
j_call: TRBJ1-1; clone_size: NA; d_call: NA; v_call: TRBV5-8; cdr3_aa: CASSLATQGPNTEAFF; cdr3_nt: TGTGCCAGCAGCTTGGCAACACAGGGCCCGAACACTGAAGCTTTCTTT
j_call: TRBJ2-2; clone_size: NA; d_call: NA; v_call: TRBV3-1/TRBV3-2; cdr3_aa: CASSPGRGTGELFF; cdr3_nt: TGTGCCAGCAGCCCTGGTAGGGGAACCGGGGAGCTGTTTTTT
j_call: TRBJ1-2; clone_size: once; d_call: TRBD1; v_call: TRBV5-4; cdr3_aa: CASSPGGGGYTF; cdr3_nt: TGTGCCAGCAGCCCAGGGGGTGGTGGCTACACCTTC
j_call: TRBJ1-1; clone_size: NA; d_call: NA; v_call: TRBV6-6; cdr3_aa: CASSYGGASGTEAFF; cdr3_nt: TGTGCCAGCAGTTACGGGGGGGCCTCGGGTACTGAAGCTTTCTTT
j_call: TRBJ2-5; clone_size: NA; d_call: TRBD2; v_call: TRBV5-4; cdr3_aa: CASSPGLAGKETQYF; cdr3_nt: TGTGCCAGCAGCCCGGGACTAGCGGGGAAAGAGACCCAGTACTTC
j_call: TRBJ1-1; clone_size: NA; d_call: NA; v_call: TRBV30; cdr3_aa: CAWARTGGSSNTEAFF; cdr3_nt: TGTGCCTGGGCACGAACGGGGGGTTCATCGAACACTGAAGCTTTCTTT
j_call: TRBJ1-6; clone_size: once; d_call: NA; v_call: TRBV5-4; cdr3_aa: CASSYEQGRSPLHF; cdr3_nt: TGTGCCAGCAGCTACGAGCAGGGTAGATCACCCCTCCACTTT
j_call: TRBJ1-1; clone_size: NA; d_call: NA; v_call: TRBV5-1; cdr3_aa: CASKLGGLMNTEAFF; cdr3_nt: TGCGCCAGCAAACTCGGGGGGCTGATGAACACTGAAGCTTTCTTT
j_call: TRBJ1-5; clone_size: NA; d_call: NA; v_call: TRBV29-1; cdr3_aa: CSVVSGNQPQHF; cdr3_nt: TGCAGCGTTGTGTCGGGCAATCAGCCCCAGCATTTT
j_call: TRBJ2-3; clone_size: NA; d_call: TRBD1; v_call: TRBV30; cdr3_aa: CAWSARDRVRDTQYF; cdr3_nt: TGTGCCTGGAGTGCCCGGGACAGGGTTAGGGATACGCAGTATTTT
j_call: TRBJ1-1; clone_size: NA; d_call: NA; v_call: TRBV4-3; cdr3_aa: CASSQDHSRRNTEAFF; cdr3_nt: TGCGCCAGCAGCCAAGATCACAGCAGGCGGAACACTGAAGCTTTCTTT
j_call: TRBJ2-4; clone_size: NA; d_call: NA; v_call: TRBV24-1; cdr3_aa: CATTGRDGQQKRTAKNIQYF; cdr3_nt: TGTGCCACCACCGGGCGCGACGGACAGCAAAAGCGGACGGCCAAAAACATTCAGTACTTC
j_call: TRBJ1-1; clone_size: once; d_call: NA; v_call: TRBV12-5; cdr3_aa: CASGLREGYTEAFF; cdr3_nt: TGTGCTAGTGGCCTAAGGGAGGGATACACTGAAGCTTTCTTT
j_call: TRBJ1-1; clone_size: NA; d_call: TRBD1; v_call: TRBV11-2; cdr3_aa: CASSLAGGTEAFF; cdr3_nt: TGTGCCAGCAGCTTAGCAGGGGGTACTGAAGCTTTCTTT
j_call: TRBJ2-1; clone_size: NA; d_call: NA; v_call: TRBV7-9; cdr3_aa: CASSESRKSYNEQFF; cdr3_nt: TGTGCCAGCAGCGAGTCGAGGAAGTCCTACAATGAGCAGTTCTTC
j_call: TRBJ1-5; clone_size: NA; d_call: NA; v_call: TRBV28; cdr3_aa: CASSEGVGSNQPQHF; cdr3_nt: TGTGCCAGCAGCGAGGGGGTTGGGAGCAATCAGCCCCAGCATTTT
j_call: TRBJ2-7; clone_size: once; d_call: TRBD1; v_call: TRBV5-1; cdr3_aa: CASSSTGTGKYEQYF; cdr3_nt: TGCGCCAGCAGCTCCACCGGGACAGGGAAGTACGAGCAGTACTTC
j_call: TRBJ1-1; clone_size: NA; d_call: NA; v_call: TRBV5-1; cdr3_aa: CASSLAVRRRTMNTEAFF; cdr3_nt: TGCGCCAGCAGCTTGGCTGTCAGGCGTAGAACAATGAACACTGAAGCTTTCTTT
j_call: TRBJ2-1; clone_size: NA; d_call: TRBD2; v_call: TRBV5-1; cdr3_aa: CASSEGSSGYNEQFF; cdr3_nt: TGCGCCAGCAGCGAGGGTTCTAGCGGCTACAATGAGCAGTTCTTC